This TCR beta chain is from a study of post-analysis software for immune sequencing data. General observations from the study: Comparison of patients with controls showed five TRBV segments more frequent in patients, TRBV5-6, TRBV5-1 and TRBV20-1 among them.

Germline assignment: CDR1 SGHTA and CDR2 FQGNSA. The CDR3 runs to 15 residues. V shed 4 bases and J 2 bases; nucleotides not matched to a gene: 4. As for this clonotype: Its antigen remains unknown.

The TCR beta cDNA libraries carried unique molecular identifiers. Input populations of about 1 to 11 million T cells gave rise to some 500,000 cDNA molecules. TCRdb independently ran MiXCR on the PCR reads; one entry per CDR3 protein. Of hundreds of thousands of distinct CDR3 sequences listed, around 44% were seen once; the top ten hold roughly 1.7%. Sequencing was performed on blood. The TCR comes from a girl aged 5-17 years with multiple sclerosis. This chain joins TRBV7-2 and TRBJ2-1, with 8 bases aligning to TRBD2. The CDR3 sequence: CASSYSGAPYNEQFF. CDR3 in DNA: TGTGCCAGCAGCTATAGCGGGGCCCCCTACAATGAGCAGTTCTTC.